The following is a TCR beta chain sequence with its context. Authors' processing steps: Amplification of reference gene primers provided the estimated nucleated cell counts. Some clones are missing from TCRdb's copy, which holds only in-frame ones; the method was immunoSEQ multiplex PCR. D and trimming come from the DNA, and the V and J calls and clone size come from that table. The sample contains some 150,000 clones, about 83% of which appear only once. The data derive from a study of blood T cell repertoires in COVID-19. Study in general: PBMCs, B-cell-depleted T cells, or T cells were the source of the cDNA or gDNA that made up the material.

The CDR3 is 16 amino acids. Seattle-derived patients entered the study during active infection and were followed longitudinally. J is TRBJ2-3 and V is TRBV12-2; the table names TRBD1, a call not compared with the DNA. TRBV12-2 is a known pseudogene. This TCR came from an older woman with COVID-19, enrolled during active disease. The sequencing input was peripheral blood. The CDR3 protein is CASRLWETGSVDTQYF. CDR3 DNA: TGTGCAAGTCGCTTATGGGAGACAGGGTCGGTAGATACGCAGTATTTT.